Sequencing of this TCR beta chain was carried out in a study of identical twins. Germline V gene sequence: CDR1 LGHDT, CDR2 YNNKEL (reference sequence). V shed 2 bases, J shed 8 bases, and the junction held 3 bases outside the gene matches. The CDR3 extends over 14 amino acids. In regard to this clonotype: What it binds is unknown.

Study findings and constraints: With abundant cord blood beta clonotypes, insertions were fewer; memory repertoires showed no such pattern.

In TCRdb, the 5' RACE reads were re-called with MiXCR into one record per CDR3 protein. The table shows roughly 710,000 distinct CDR3 sequences, with roughly 6% occurring only once. The receptor's source is a man younger than 30 in good health. The sequenced sample consisted of naive T cells sorted from blood. The rearrangement uses TRBV3-1 and TRBJ2-1, with TRBD2 matching over 10 bases. Here the CDR3 DNA reads TGTGCCAGCAGCCAATTAGCGGGAGGCGATGAGCAGTTCTTC. It translates to CASSQLAGGDEQFF.